The 12 T cell receptor beta chains below were found in one sample sequenced in a study of T cell responses to AZD1222 COVID-19 vaccine. Repertoires were generated with immunoSEQ multiplex PCR, while TCRdb's copy carries only in-frame clones and drops some. Of 95,000 to 110,000 clones in the sample, around 90% are singletons; the top ten hold 22%. The sequences come from peripheral blood, collected on day 0 of AZD1222 vaccination. The receptors come from an adult in good health.

The V call is TRBV5-8, the J call TRBJ2-5; D is ambiguous. The CDR3 is made up of 11 amino acids. The ends were cut back, 3 bases at V and 1 base at J, with 1 base in the middle. Germline lookup yields CDR1 SGHTS and CDR2 YDEGEE. The chain's CDR3 is CASSSQETQYF. DNA for the CDR3: TGTGCCAGCAGCTCCCAAGAGACCCAGTACTTC.

The chain is built from TRBV19 and TRBJ1-5, with D possibly being TRBD1 (5 bases). The germline V gene has CDR1 LNHDA and CDR2 SQIVND (reference sequence). This CDR3 spans 16 amino acids. Trimming took 4 bases from V and 7 from J, leaving 20 bases between them. CDR3 nucleotide sequence: TGTGCCAGTAGTACGCTAACGCCGGGACGAGACCAGCCCCAGCATTTT. Translating gives CASSTLTPGRDQPQHF.

CDR3 sequence reads: CASSLDSATNEKLFF. The DNA of the CDR3 is TGTGCCAGCAGCTTGGACAGTGCAACTAATGAAAAACTGTTTTTT. The chain carries TRBV7-2 and TRBJ1-4, with a weak D call TRBD1 (6 bases). This CDR3 is 15 amino acids long. The V gene lost 3 bases and the J gene lost 0 bases, with 8 bases spanning the gap. CDR1 SGHTA and CDR2 FQGNSA come from the germline V gene.

This clone was counted once. The rearrangement links TRBV28 to TRBJ1-1; no clear D gene. This CDR3 contains 12 residues. Germline CDR1 reads MDHEN; CDR2 reads SYDVKM. Trimming took off 7 bases at V and 0 bases at J, with 6 bases between the two ends. The CDR3 region has the DNA TGTGCCAGCAACAAGTTGAACACTGAAGCTTTCTTT. Encoded protein: CASNKLNTEAFF.

The genes are TRBV5-1 and TRBJ2-3; D may be TRBD2 (7 bases). Germline V gene data show CDR1 as SGHRS and CDR2 as YFSETQ. V lost 0 bases, J lost 4 bases, and 12 bases lay in between. The length of the CDR3 is 15 residues. The CDR3 sequence is CASSLVGGAPDTQYF. DNA for the CDR3: TGCGCCAGCAGCTTGGTTGGGGGGGCCCCAGATACGCAGTATTTT.

In this sample, this clone turned up once. The chain carries TRBV18 and TRBJ1-1; a weak D match, TRBD1 (5 bases). V lost 4 bases to trimming and J lost 1 base, with 16 bases between them. The CDR3 has 16 residues. Germline CDR1 and CDR2: KGHSH and LQKENI. This chain's CDR3 is CASSQDEGLQNTEAFF. The DNA for the CDR3 is TGTGCCAGCTCACAAGATGAGGGGCTCCAGAACACTGAAGCTTTCTTT.

The J gene is TRBJ2-3, the V gene TRBV29-1, with a tentative D call TRBD2 (8 bases). The CDR3 consists of 16 residues. Germline lookup yields CDR1 SQVTM and CDR2 ANQGSEA. Trimming left V 8 bases short and J 1 base short, with 22 bases between. CDR3: CSLGQESGGGTDTQYF. The CDR3 DNA follows: TGCAGCCTCGGACAGGAAAGCGGGGGAGGCACAGATACGCAGTATTTT.

The V call is TRBV27, the J call TRBJ2-3; D perhaps matches TRBD1 (5 bases). Germline CDR1 and CDR2: MNHEY and SMNVEV (reference sequence). The CDR3 spans 13 residues. The V end lost 6 bases, the J end lost 0 bases, and 7 bases lay between the germline ends. The CDR3 reads CASRAGSTDTQYF. CDR3 coding DNA: TGTGCCAGCAGGGCAGGGAGCACAGATACGCAGTATTTT.

The V gene is TRBV10-1, the J gene TRBJ1-3; D ambiguous. The CDR3 loop spans 14 amino acids. The germline V gene has CDR1 WNHNN and CDR2 SYGVQD (reference sequence). The V gene lost 3 bases and the J gene lost 3 bases, with 9 bases spanning the gap. The DNA of the CDR3 is TGCGCCAGCAGTGAAAGTTCACGTGGAAACACCATATATTTT. This sequence encodes CASSESSRGNTIYF.

The chain combines TRBV25-1 with TRBJ2-7; TRBD1 matches 7 bases. Trimming removed 4 bases from V and 6 bases from J; junction bases left unmatched: 6. The CDR3 consists of 13 residues. CDR1 MGHDK and CDR2 SYGVNS come from the germline V gene. The CDR3 here is CASSGDRVGEQYF. The CDR3 DNA is TGTGCCAGCAGTGGTGACAGGGTTGGCGAGCAGTACTTC.

This clone was seen once. The chain joins TRBV11-3 to TRBJ2-3; no firm D call. This CDR3 contains 13 residues. The V end was cut by 3 bases, the J end by 5 bases, with 9 bases between. Germline V gene data show CDR1 as SGHNT and CDR2 as YENEEA. In nucleotides, the CDR3 is TGTGCCAGCAGCTTGATACTGGGAGATACGCAGTATTTT. Its protein product is CASSLILGDTQYF.

The genes are TRBV5-6 and TRBJ1-3; a possible D gene is TRBD1 (6 bases). Germline CDR1 is SGHDT and CDR2 is YYEEEE. This CDR3 is built from 16 residues. Trimming left V 4 bases short and J 2 bases short, with 16 bases between. The CDR3 here is CASSPGGLLAGNTIYF. In DNA form, the CDR3 reads TGTGCCAGCAGCCCCGGGGGCCTTTTAGCTGGAAACACCATATATTTT.